A selection of T cell receptor beta chains follows, all from one sample in a study of blood T cell repertoires in COVID-19. Clones were sequenced by immunoSEQ multiplex PCR, and TCRdb holds only the in-frame ones, with some missing. In the table there are some 490,000 clones, around 85% of which are singletons. Sequencing used PBMCs or T cells enriched from blood (not recorded which). The receptors originated from a woman between 55 and 75 years old who had recovered from COVID-19. CDR3s include the opening cysteine and the closing phenylalanine or tryptophan. A D gene is named only where the DNA matches it firmly. Clone size is given for some rows only: seen once, a few or many times, or a class if the clone is expanded.

abundance	v_gene	d_gene	j_gene	CDR3aa	CDR3nt
NA	TRBV7-8	NA	TRBJ1-2	CASSPTNNGYTF	TGTGCCAGCAGCCCGACAAACAATGGCTACACCTTC
NA	TRBV2	NA	TRBJ1-5	CASRKTVNQPQHF	TGTGCCAGCCGGAAGACAGTTAACCAGCCCCAGCATTTT
NA	TRBV7-6	TRBD2	TRBJ2-3	CASSLGVGLAGTDTQYF	TGTGCCAGCAGCTTAGGGGTCGGGCTAGCGGGCACAGATACGCAGTATTTT
NA	TRBV19	NA	TRBJ2-1	CASSIGQNYNEQFF	TGTGCCAGTAGTATAGGGCAGAACTACAATGAGCAGTTCTTC
NA	TRBV10-3	TRBD1	TRBJ2-2	CAISKGQGNTGELFF	TGTGCCATCAGTAAGGGACAGGGGAACACCGGGGAGCTGTTTTTT
NA	TRBV24-1	TRBD1	TRBJ2-3	CATSDLRQGADTQYF	TGTGCCACCAGTGATTTGCGGCAGGGGGCAGATACGCAGTATTTT
NA	TRBV6-2/TRBV6-3	NA	TRBJ2-1	CASGQYSGNEQFF	TGTGCCAGCGGCCAATACTCTGGTAATGAGCAGTTCTTC
NA	TRBV5-1	NA	TRBJ1-1	CASSLLAENTEAFF	TGCGCCAGCAGCTTGTTAGCAGAGAACACTGAAGCTTTCTTT
NA	TRBV6-5	TRBD2	TRBJ2-2	CASSYSSGGNTGELFF	TGTGCCAGCAGTTACTCGAGCGGGGGAAACACCGGGGAGCTGTTTTTT
NA	TRBV11-2	NA	TRBJ2-3	CASSPADTQYF	TGTGCCAGCAGCCCAGCAGATACGCAGTATTTT
NA	TRBV7-2	NA	TRBJ1-2	CASSLGPGVYYGYTF	TGTGCCAGCAGCTTAGGGCCCGGGGTCTACTATGGCTACACCTTC
NA	TRBV5-4	TRBD1	TRBJ1-6	CASSTGGQGDSPLHF	TGTGCCAGCAGCACGGGTGGACAGGGGGATTCACCCCTCCACTTT
NA	TRBV2	TRBD2	TRBJ2-3	CASIPSGGLADTQYF	TGTGCCAGCATCCCCAGCGGGGGGCTAGCAGATACGCAGTATTTT
NA	TRBV6-6	TRBD1	TRBJ1-1	CASSRSGTAFEAFF	TGTGCCAGCAGCAGGTCTGGGACAGCGTTTGAAGCTTTCTTT
NA	TRBV2	TRBD1	TRBJ1-5	CASRDRGSQPQHF	TGTGCCAGCAGGGACAGGGGTTCTCAGCCCCAGCATTTT
NA	TRBV18	NA	TRBJ1-1	CASSPSYENTEAFF	TGTGCCAGCTCACCGAGTTATGAGAACACTGAAGCTTTCTTT
NA	TRBV10-1	NA	TRBJ2-3	CASSDSRGTDTQYF	TGCGCCAGCAGCGACTCCAGGGGTACAGATACGCAGTATTTT
NA	TRBV6-5	NA	TRBJ1-6	CASSLEGGNNSPLHF	TGTGCCAGCAGCCTAGAGGGAGGAAATAATTCACCCCTCCACTTT
NA	TRBV12-5	TRBD1	TRBJ1-2	CASGLVLGTGGELNGYTF	TGTGCTAGTGGTTTGGTACTAGGGACAGGGGGAGAGCTAAATGGCTACACCTTC
NA	TRBV11-2	TRBD2	TRBJ2-3	CASSPGLGGGPRDTQYF	TGTGCCAGCAGCCCAGGGCTGGGCGGGGGGCCGAGAGATACGCAGTATTTT
once	TRBV5-1	TRBD2	TRBJ2-1	CASSLAREGDEQFF	TGCGCCAGCAGCTTGGCCCGGGAGGGGGATGAGCAGTTCTTC
NA	TRBV6-5	NA	TRBJ1-1	CASSYSDRNTEAFF	TGTGCCAGCAGTTACTCGGACAGGAACACTGAAGCTTTCTTT
NA	TRBV4-2	NA	TRBJ2-3	CASSQDPLRTVNTDTQYF	TGTGCCAGCAGCCAAGATCCATTGCGGACTGTAAACACAGATACGCAGTATTTT
NA	TRBV3-1/TRBV3-2	NA	TRBJ2-7	CASSLKAVQYEQYF	TGTGCCAGCAGCCTCAAAGCGGTCCAATACGAGCAGTACTTC
NA	TRBV10-3	TRBD1	TRBJ1-3	CAIRGQGERNTIYF	TGTGCCATCAGGGGACAGGGGGAAAGAAACACCATATATTTT
NA	TRBV6-5	NA	TRBJ1-5	CASSYGRDGNQPQHF	TGTGCCAGCAGTTACGGCCGGGATGGAAATCAGCCCCAGCATTTT
NA	TRBV5-1	NA	TRBJ2-1	CASSLDSGGYNEQFF	TGCGCCAGCAGCTTGGATTCAGGGGGGTACAATGAGCAGTTCTTC
NA	TRBV29-1	TRBD2	TRBJ2-1	CSVLGGAFGYNEQFF	TGCAGCGTCCTCGGGGGGGCGTTCGGGTACAATGAGCAGTTCTTC